This T cell receptor (beta chain) derives from a study of T cell repertoires in cytomegalovirus infection. Across the study: CMV infection plus the matching HLA type was flagged by public TCR beta signatures.

This clonotype has more than one count but fewer than ten. No antigen is known for it. The germline gives CDR1 LNHDA, CDR2 SQIVND (reference sequence). V shed 3 bases and J shed 4 bases, with 7 bases lying between them. The CDR3 runs to 13 residues. TCRdb redid the calling of the reads with MiXCR, one entry per CDR3 protein. The repertoire holds 680,000 or so distinct CDR3 sequences, with around a third as singletons. This specimen consisted of cultured PBMCs, obtained from culture after CMV antigen stimulation. The chain recombines TRBV19 with TRBJ1-5, with D unclear. The clonotype was recovered from a human donor in good health (CMV status not recorded). Some clones in this sample may be carry-over from other donors' samples. The CDR3 DNA follows: TGTGCCAGTAGTATTACGGAGAATCAGCCCCAGCATTTT. Translation gives CASSITENQPQHF.